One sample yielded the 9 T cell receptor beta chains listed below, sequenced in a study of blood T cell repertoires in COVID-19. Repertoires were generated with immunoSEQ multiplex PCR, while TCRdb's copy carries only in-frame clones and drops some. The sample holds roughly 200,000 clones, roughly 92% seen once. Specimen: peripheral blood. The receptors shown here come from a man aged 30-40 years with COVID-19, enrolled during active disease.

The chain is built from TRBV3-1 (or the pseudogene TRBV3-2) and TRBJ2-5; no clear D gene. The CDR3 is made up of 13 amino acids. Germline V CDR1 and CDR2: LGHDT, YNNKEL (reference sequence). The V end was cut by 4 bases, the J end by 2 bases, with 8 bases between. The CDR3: CASSRAPQETQYF. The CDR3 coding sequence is TGTGCCAGCAGCCGAGCTCCTCAAGAGACCCAGTACTTC.

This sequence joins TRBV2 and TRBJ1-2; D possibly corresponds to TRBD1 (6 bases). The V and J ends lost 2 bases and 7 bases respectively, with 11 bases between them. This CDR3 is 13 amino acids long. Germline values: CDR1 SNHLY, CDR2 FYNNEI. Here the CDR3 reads CASSERTAVGYTF. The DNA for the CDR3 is TGTGCCAGCAGTGAACGGACAGCTGTTGGCTACACCTTC.

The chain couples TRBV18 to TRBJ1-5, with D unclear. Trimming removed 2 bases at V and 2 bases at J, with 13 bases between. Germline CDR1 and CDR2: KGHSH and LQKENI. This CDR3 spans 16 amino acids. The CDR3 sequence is CASSPYQADGNQPQHF. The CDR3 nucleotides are TGTGCCAGCTCACCATATCAGGCTGACGGCAATCAGCCCCAGCATTTT.

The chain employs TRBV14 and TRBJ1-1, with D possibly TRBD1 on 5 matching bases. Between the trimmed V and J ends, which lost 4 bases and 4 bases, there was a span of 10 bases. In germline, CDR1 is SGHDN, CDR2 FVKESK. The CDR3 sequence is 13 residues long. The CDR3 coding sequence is TGTGCCAGCAGCCTTTACGGGGGCACTGAAGCTTTCTTT. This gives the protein CASSLYGGTEAFF.

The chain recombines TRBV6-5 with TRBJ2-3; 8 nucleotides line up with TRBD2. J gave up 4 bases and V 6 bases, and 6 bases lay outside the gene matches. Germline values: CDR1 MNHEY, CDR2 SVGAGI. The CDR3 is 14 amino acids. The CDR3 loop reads CASSSGGGPDTQYF. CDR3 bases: TGTGCCAGCAGCTCGGGGGGGGGTCCAGATACGCAGTATTTT.

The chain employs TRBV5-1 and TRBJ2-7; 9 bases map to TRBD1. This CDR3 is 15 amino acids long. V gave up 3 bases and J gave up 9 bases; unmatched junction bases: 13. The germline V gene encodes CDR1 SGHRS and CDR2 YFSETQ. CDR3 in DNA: TGCGCCAGCAGCTGGGCCGGGACAGGGTCTGCCGGGCAGTACTTC. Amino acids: CASSWAGTGSAGQYF.

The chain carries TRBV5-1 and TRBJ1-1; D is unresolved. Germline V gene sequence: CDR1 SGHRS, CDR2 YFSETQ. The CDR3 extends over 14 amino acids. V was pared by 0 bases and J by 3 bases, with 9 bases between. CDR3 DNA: TGCGCCAGCAGCTTGGTATTTACAGACACTGAAGCTTTCTTT. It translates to CASSLVFTDTEAFF.

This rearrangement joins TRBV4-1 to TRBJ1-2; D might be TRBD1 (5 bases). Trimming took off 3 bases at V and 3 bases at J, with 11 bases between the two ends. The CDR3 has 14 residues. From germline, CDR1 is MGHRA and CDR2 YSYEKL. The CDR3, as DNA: TGCGCCAGCAGCCAGCAGGGAAGCGACTATGGCTACACCTTC. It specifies CASSQQGSDYGYTF.

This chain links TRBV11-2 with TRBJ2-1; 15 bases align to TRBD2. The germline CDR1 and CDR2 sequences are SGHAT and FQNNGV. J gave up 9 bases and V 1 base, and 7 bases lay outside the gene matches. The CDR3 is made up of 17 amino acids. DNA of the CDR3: TGTGCCAGCAGCTTAGTGGGGACTAGCGGGGGGCGAGGTGAGCAGTTCTTC. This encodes CASSLVGTSGGRGEQFF.